Listed here is a single T cell receptor beta chain. In the authors' methods: Amplifying reference gene primers gave estimates of nucleated cell counts. Assay used: immunoSEQ multiplex PCR; TCRdb lists only in-frame clones, some missing. V and J calls plus clone size are reproduced from that table; the DNA served to infer D and trimming. The sample yields under 250,000 clones, 89% seen once. Trimming removed 2 bases from V and 0 bases from J, with 7 bases in between. Germline loops: CDR1 LNHDA, CDR2 SQIVND (reference sequence). This CDR3 has 14 amino acids. The sample belongs to a study of blood T cell repertoires in COVID-19. Study-level information: Donors in the United States, Italy and Spain gave samples during acute or convalescent COVID-19. PBMCs, B-cell-depleted T cells, or T cells were the source of the cDNA or gDNA that made up the material.

What was sequenced was peripheral blood. The clonotype originates from a man in his sixties who had recovered from COVID-19. The gene calls are TRBV19 and TRBJ1-2, with no clear D. The CDR3 bases are TGTGCCAGTAGTATACCGGGTGCTAACTATGGCTACACCTTC. Translating gives CASSIPGANYGYTF.